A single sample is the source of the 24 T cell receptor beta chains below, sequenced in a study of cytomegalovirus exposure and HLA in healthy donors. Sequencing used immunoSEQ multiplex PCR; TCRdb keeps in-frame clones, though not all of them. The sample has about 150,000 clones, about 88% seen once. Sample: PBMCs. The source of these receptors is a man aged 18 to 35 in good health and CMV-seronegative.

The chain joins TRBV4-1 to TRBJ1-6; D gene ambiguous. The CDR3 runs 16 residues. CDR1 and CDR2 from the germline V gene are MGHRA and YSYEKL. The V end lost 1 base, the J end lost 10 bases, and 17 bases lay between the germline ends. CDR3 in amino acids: CASSQGPGTGRSPLHF. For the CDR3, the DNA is TGCGCCAGCAGCCAAGGCCCAGGAACCGGGAGGTCACCCCTCCACTTT.

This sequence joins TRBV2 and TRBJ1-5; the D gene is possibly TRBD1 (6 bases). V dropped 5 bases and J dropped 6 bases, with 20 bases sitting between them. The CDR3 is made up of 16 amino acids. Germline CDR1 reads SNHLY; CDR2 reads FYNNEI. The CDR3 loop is CASSQPRQVVGQPQHF. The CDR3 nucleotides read TGTGCCAGCAGTCAACCCAGACAGGTTGTGGGTCAGCCCCAGCATTTT.

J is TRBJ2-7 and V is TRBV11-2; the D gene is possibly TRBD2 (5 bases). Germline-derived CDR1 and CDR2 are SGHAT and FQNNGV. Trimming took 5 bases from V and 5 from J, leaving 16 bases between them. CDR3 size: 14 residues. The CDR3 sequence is CASSPSELGNEQYF. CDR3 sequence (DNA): TGTGCCAGCAGCCCTTCGGAACTAGGTAACGAGCAGTACTTC.

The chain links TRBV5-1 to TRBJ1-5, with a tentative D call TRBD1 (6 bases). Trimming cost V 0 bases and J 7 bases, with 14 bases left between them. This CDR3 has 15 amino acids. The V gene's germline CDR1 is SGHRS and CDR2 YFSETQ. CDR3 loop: CASSLGGTGGQPQHF. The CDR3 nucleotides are TGCGCCAGCAGCTTGGGCGGGACGGGGGGCCAGCCCCAGCATTTT.

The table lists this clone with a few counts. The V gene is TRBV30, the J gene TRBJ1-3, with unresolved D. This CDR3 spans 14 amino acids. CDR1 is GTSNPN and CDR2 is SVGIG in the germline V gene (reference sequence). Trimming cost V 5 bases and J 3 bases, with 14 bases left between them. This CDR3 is CAWDGGLSGNTIYF. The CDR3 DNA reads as TGTGCCTGGGACGGAGGACTAAGTGGAAACACCATATATTTT.

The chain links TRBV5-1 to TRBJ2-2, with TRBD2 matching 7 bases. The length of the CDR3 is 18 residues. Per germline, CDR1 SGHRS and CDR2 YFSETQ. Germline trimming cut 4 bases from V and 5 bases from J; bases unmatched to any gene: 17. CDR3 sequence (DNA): TGCGCCAGCAGCAGCCGGGATGCTGGCCGCGGGGGAACCGGGGAGCTGTTTTTT. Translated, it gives CASSSRDAGRGGTGELFF.

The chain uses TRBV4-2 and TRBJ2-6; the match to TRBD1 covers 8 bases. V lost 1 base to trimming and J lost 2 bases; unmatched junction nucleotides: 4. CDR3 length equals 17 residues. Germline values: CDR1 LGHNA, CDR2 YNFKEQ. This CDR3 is CASSQARGRTGANVLTF. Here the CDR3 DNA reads TGTGCCAGCAGCCAAGCCAGGGGGCGAACTGGGGCCAACGTCCTGACTTTC.

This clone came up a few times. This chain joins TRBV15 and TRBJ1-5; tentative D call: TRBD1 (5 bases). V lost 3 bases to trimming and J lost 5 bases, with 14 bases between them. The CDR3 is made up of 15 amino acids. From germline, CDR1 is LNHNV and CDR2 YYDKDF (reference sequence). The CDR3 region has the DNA TGTGCCACCAGCAGTGCGTTGACAGCCCATCAGCCCCAGCATTTT. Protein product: CATSSALTAHQPQHF.

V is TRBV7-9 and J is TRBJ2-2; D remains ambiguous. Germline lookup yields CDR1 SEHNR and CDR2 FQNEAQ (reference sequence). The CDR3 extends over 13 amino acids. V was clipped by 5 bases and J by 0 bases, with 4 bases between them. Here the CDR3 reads CASSQTNTGELFF. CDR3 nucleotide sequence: TGTGCCAGCAGCCAAACGAACACCGGGGAGCTGTTTTTT.

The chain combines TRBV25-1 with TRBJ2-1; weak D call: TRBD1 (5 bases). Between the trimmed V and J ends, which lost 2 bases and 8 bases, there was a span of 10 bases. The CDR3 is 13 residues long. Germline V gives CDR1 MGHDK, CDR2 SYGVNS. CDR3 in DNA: TGTGCCAGCAGTGAAGGTGGGGCCTATGAGCAGTTCTTC. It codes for CASSEGGAYEQFF.

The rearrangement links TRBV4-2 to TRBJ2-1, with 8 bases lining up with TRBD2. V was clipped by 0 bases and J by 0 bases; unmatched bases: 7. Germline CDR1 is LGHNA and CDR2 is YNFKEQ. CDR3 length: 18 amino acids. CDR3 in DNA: TGTGCCAGCAGCCAAGAGTGGCGGGGGGCCCTCTCCTACAATGAGCAGTTCTTC. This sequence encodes CASSQEWRGALSYNEQFF.

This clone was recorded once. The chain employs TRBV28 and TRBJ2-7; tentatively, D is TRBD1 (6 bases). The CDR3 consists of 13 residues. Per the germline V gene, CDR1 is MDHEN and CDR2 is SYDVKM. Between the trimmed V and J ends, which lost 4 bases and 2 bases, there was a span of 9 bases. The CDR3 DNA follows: TGTGCCAGCAGTTCACAGGGCCCCTACGAGCAGTACGTC. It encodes CASSSQGPYEQYV.

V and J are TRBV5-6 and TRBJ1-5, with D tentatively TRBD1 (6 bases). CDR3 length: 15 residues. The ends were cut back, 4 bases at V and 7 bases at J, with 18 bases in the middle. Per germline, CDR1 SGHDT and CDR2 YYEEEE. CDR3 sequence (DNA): TGTGCCAGCAGCGCCTGGACAGCCAGCCACCAGCCCCAGCATTTT. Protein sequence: CASSAWTASHQPQHF.

The DNA of the CDR3 is TGTGCCAGCAGTTACTCAGGAGGACAGCACCAATATGGCTACACCTTC. This sequence encodes CASSYSGGQHQYGYTF. The chain uses TRBV6-6 and TRBJ1-2, with D possibly matching TRBD1 (6 bases). Germline values: CDR1 MNHNY, CDR2 SVGAGI (reference sequence). V lost 0 bases, J lost 5 bases, and 16 bases lay in between. This CDR3 is built from 16 residues.

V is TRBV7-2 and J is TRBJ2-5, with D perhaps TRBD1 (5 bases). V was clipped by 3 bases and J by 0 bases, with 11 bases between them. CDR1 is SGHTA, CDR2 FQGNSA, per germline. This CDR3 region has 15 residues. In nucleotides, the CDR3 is TGTGCCAGCAGCTTCCCAGGGTCGTACCAAGAGACCCAGTACTTC. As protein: CASSFPGSYQETQYF. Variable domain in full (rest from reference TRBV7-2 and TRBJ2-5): GAGVSQSPSNKVTEKGKDVELRCDPISGHTALYWYRQSLGQGLEFLIYFQGNSAPDKSGLPSDRFSAERTGGSVSTLTIQRTQQEDSAVYLCASSFPGSYQETQYFGPGTRLLVL.

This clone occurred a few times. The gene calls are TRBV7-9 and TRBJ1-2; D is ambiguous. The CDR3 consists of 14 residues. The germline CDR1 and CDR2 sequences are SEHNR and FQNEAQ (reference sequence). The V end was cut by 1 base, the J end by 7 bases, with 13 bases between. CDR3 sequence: CASSLDRRSAGYTF. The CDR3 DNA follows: TGTGCCAGCAGCTTAGATCGCAGGTCGGCTGGCTACACCTTC.

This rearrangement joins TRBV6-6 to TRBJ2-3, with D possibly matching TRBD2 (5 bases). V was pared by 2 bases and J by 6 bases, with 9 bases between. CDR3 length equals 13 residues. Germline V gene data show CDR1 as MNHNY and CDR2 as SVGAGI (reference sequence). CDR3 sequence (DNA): TGTGCCAGCAGTTACATCGGGAAGGATACGCAGTATTTT. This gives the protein CASSYIGKDTQYF.

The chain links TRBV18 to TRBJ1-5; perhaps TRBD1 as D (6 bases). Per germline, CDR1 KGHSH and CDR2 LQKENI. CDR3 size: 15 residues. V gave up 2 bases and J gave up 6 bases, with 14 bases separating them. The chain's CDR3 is CASSPVRGDSQPQHF. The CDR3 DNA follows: TGTGCCAGCTCACCAGTCAGGGGAGACTCTCAGCCCCAGCATTTT. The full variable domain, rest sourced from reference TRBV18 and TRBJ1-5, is NAGVMQNPRHLVRRRGQEARLRCSPMKGHSHVYWYRQLPEEGLKFMVYLQKENIIDESGMPKERFSAEFPKEGPSILRIQQVVRGDSAAYFCASSPVRGDSQPQHFGDGTRLSIL.

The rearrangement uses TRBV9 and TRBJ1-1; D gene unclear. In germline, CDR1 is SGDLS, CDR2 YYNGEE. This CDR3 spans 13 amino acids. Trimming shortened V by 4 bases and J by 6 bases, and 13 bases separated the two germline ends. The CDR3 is CASSPDGRAEAFF. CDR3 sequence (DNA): TGTGCCAGCAGCCCTGACGGGAGGGCTGAAGCTTTCTTT.

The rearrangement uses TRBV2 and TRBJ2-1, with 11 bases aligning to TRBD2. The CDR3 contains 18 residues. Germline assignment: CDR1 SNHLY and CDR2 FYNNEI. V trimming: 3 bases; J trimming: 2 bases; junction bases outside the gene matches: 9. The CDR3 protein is CASSEMTSGVLTYNEQFF. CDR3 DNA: TGTGCCAGCAGTGAGATGACTAGCGGGGTCTTAACCTACAATGAGCAGTTCTTC.

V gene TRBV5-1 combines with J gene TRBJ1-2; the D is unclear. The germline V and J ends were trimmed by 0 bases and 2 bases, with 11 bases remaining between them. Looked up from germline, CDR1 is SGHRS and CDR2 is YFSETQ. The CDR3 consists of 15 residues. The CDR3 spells CASSLGGEGNYGYTF. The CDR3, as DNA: TGCGCCAGCAGCTTGGGGGGAGAGGGAAACTATGGCTACACCTTC.

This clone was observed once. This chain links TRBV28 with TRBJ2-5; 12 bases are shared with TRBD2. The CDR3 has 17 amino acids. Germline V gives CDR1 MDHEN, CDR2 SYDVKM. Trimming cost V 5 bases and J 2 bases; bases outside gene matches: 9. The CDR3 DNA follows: TGTGCCAGCAGTCCCCGGCTAGCGGGAGGGCGACAAGAGACCCAGTACTTC. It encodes CASSPRLAGGRQETQYF.

This CDR3 reads CATSPGQSYEQYF. CDR3 DNA: TGTGCCACCTCGCCAGGGCAAAGCTACGAGCAGTACTTC. J is TRBJ2-7 and V is TRBV28, with D perhaps matching TRBD1 (5 bases). Germline V gene lookup returns CDR1 MDHEN and CDR2 SYDVKM. Trimming took off 10 bases at V and 3 bases at J, with 16 bases between the two ends. The CDR3 length is 13 residues.

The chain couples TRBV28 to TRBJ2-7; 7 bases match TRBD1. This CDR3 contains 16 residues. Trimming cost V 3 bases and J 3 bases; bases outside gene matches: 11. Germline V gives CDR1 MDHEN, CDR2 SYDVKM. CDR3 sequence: CASSFQTGFLRYEQYF. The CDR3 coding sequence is TGTGCCAGCAGTTTCCAGACAGGGTTTTTACGCTACGAGCAGTACTTC.